The 30 T cell receptor beta chains listed next were all sequenced from one sample in a study of cytomegalovirus exposure and HLA in healthy donors. Clones were read by immunoSEQ multiplex PCR, and TCRdb kept only the in-frame ones, dropping some. The sample lists 150,000 to 200,000 clones; about 84% were seen once. Material: PBMCs. These receptors originate from a woman in her late teens or twenties in good health and CMV-seronegative.

The CDR3 sequence is CASSLGQISYNEQFF. CDR3 sequence (DNA): TGTGCCAGCAGCTTGGGGCAGATATCCTACAATGAGCAGTTCTTC. This chain uses TRBV7-7 with TRBJ2-1; D possibly corresponds to TRBD1 (5 bases). Per germline, CDR1 SSHAT and CDR2 FNYEAQ (reference sequence). Trimming left V 3 bases short and J 1 base short, with 10 bases between. This CDR3 has 15 residues.

The genes are TRBV19 and TRBJ2-1, with 7 bases lining up with TRBD2. V trimming: 8 bases; J trimming: 4 bases; junction bases outside the gene matches: 14. The CDR3 runs 16 residues. In germline, CDR1 is LNHDA, CDR2 SQIVND (reference sequence). The CDR3 DNA reads TGTGCCAGTTTAGAGGGGCAGCGGGGCCGATACAATGAGCAGTTCTTC. It encodes CASLEGQRGRYNEQFF. The entire variable domain, with the rest obtained from reference TRBV19 and TRBJ2-1, is as follows: DGGITQSPKYLFRKEGQNVTLSCEQNLNHDAMYWYRQDPGQGLRLIYYSQIVNDFQKGDIAEGYSVSREKKESFPLTVTSAQKNPTAFYLCASLEGQRGRYNEQFFGPGTRLTVL.

V usage is TRBV5-1 and J usage is TRBJ2-1, with D possibly being TRBD1 (6 bases). There are 16 residues in the CDR3. The V end was cut by 3 bases, the J end by 1 base, with 14 bases between. Germline V CDR1 and CDR2: SGHRS, YFSETQ. CDR3 DNA sequence: TGCGCCAGCAGCTACTCCACAGGGAATTCCTACAATGAGCAGTTCTTC. It is translated as CASSYSTGNSYNEQFF.

This sequence joins TRBV7-8 and TRBJ1-5; no clear D gene. The V end was cut by 4 bases, the J end by 3 bases, with 10 bases between. CDR1 and CDR2 from the germline V gene are SGHVS and FQNEAQ. The CDR3 is 14 amino acids. The CDR3 DNA follows: TGTGCCAGCAGCTCACAGAGAAACAATCAGCCCCAGCATTTT. Translation gives CASSSQRNNQPQHF.

The chain uses TRBV28 and TRBJ1-3; 7 bases are shared with TRBD1. Germline loops: CDR1 MDHEN, CDR2 SYDVKM. The CDR3 length is 16 residues. Trimming took 6 bases from V and 0 from J; bases not matched to a gene: 8. In DNA, the CDR3 is TGTGCCAGCAGGAGAAGACAGGGACCCTCTGGAAACACCATATATTTT. Translated, it gives CASRRRQGPSGNTIYF.

V is TRBV7-6 and J is TRBJ2-3; 8 bases fit TRBD2. The junction had 8 bases not matched to a gene; V was cut back by 2 bases and J by 4 bases. This CDR3 has 16 amino acids. Germline assignment: CDR1 SGHVS and CDR2 FNYEAQ. CDR3 residues: CASSLFLLAAADTQYF. In DNA form, the CDR3 reads TGTGCCAGCAGCTTATTCCTACTAGCGGCGGCAGATACGCAGTATTTT.

The chain has TRBV18 and TRBJ1-2, with 7 positions matching TRBD1. Trimming at V came to 6 bases and at J to 2 bases, leaving 6 bases not matched to a gene. The CDR3 extends over 14 amino acids. Germline V gene sequence: CDR1 KGHSH, CDR2 LQKENI. The CDR3 is CASSRQGLNYGYTF. DNA of the CDR3: TGTGCCAGCTCTCGACAGGGCTTAAACTATGGCTACACCTTC. The full variable domain, rest sourced from reference TRBV18 and TRBJ1-2, is NAGVMQNPRHLVRRRGQEARLRCSPMKGHSHVYWYRQLPEEGLKFMVYLQKENIIDESGMPKERFSAEFPKEGPSILRIQQVVRGDSAAYFCASSRQGLNYGYTFGSGTRLTVV.

This clone was detected only once. This rearrangement joins TRBV1 to TRBJ2-3; TRBD2, the table's D call, lacks a check against the DNA. TRBV1 is flagged as a pseudogene. The CDR3 runs 14 residues. CDR3 nucleotide sequence: TGCACCAGCAGCCCCCGACTAGCACCCGATACGCAGTATTTT. It yields the protein CTSSPRLAPDTQYF.

The V gene is TRBV21-1, the J gene TRBJ1-1; whether TRBD1, the table's D call, matches the DNA was not checked. TRBV21-1 is assigned pseudogene status. CDR3 length equals 13 residues. CDR3 protein: CASSPTADTEAFF. CDR3 nucleotide sequence: TGTGCCAGCAGCCCGACAGCCGACACTGAAGCTTTCTTT.

The chain links TRBV2 to TRBJ2-5; possible D gene TRBD2, 7 bases. Germline V gene sequence: CDR1 SNHLY, CDR2 FYNNEI. V lost 8 bases and J 5 bases, leaving 21 bases between the germline ends. There are 15 residues in the CDR3. CDR3 loop: CASSGEGVQQETQYF. The CDR3 nucleotides are TGTGCCAGCTCCGGGGAGGGGGTTCAACAGGAGACCCAGTACTTC.

The CDR3 DNA sequence: TGTGCCAGCAGTTTGGAGGTCACCGGGGAGCTGTTTTTT. Residues: CASSLEVTGELFF. This chain connects TRBV6-4 to TRBJ2-2; D might be TRBD2 (5 bases). CDR1 is MRHNA, CDR2 SNTAGT, per germline. This CDR3 spans 13 amino acids. Trimming took off 5 bases at V and 4 bases at J, with 8 bases between the two ends.

The genes are TRBV7-2 and TRBJ1-1; 7 bases match TRBD1. In germline, CDR1 is SGHTA, CDR2 FQGNSA. The CDR3 is made up of 14 amino acids. The ends lost 8 bases at V and 5 bases at J; junction bases unmatched: 11. The CDR3 reads CASFLKSGGTEAFF. The CDR3 DNA reads TGTGCCAGCTTCTTAAAGTCAGGGGGGACTGAAGCTTTCTTT.

This clone appeared a single time. The chain carries TRBV6-6 and TRBJ2-5; 11 bases are a match to TRBD2. V shed 4 bases and J 3 bases; nucleotides not matched to a gene: 7. This CDR3 comprises 16 residues. Germline lookup yields CDR1 MNHNY and CDR2 SVGAGI (reference sequence). For the CDR3, the DNA is TGTGCCAGCAGTTCTACGACTAGCGGGGAGGAAGAGACCCAGTACTTC. Amino acid sequence: CASSSTTSGEEETQYF.

This chain connects TRBV2 to TRBJ1-1; the D gene is possibly TRBD1 (5 bases). Trimming took 4 bases from V and 0 from J, leaving 6 bases between them. CDR1 and CDR2 from the germline V gene are SNHLY and FYNNEI. The CDR3 has 13 amino acids. The CDR3 region is CASSGGLNTEAFF. The DNA of the CDR3 is TGTGCCAGCAGTGGGGGCCTGAACACTGAAGCTTTCTTT.

This clone was observed a handful of times. The rearrangement joins TRBV6-5 to TRBJ1-5; a weak D match, TRBD1 (5 bases). Per germline, CDR1 MNHEY and CDR2 SVGAGI. Trimming took off 6 bases at V and 9 bases at J, with 18 bases between the two ends. The CDR3 covers 14 residues. The CDR3 DNA reads as TGTGCCAGCAGCCCCACAGACAGCCGTGGGCCCCAGCATTTT. It specifies CASSPTDSRGPQHF.

In its sample, this clone was seen once. V and J are TRBV7-9 and TRBJ1-3; a possible D gene is TRBD1 (6 bases). The CDR3 sequence is 14 residues long. V lost 0 bases and J 4 bases, leaving 7 bases between the germline ends. Per germline, CDR1 SEHNR and CDR2 FQNEAQ (reference sequence). The CDR3 nucleotides are TGTGCCAGCAGCTTAGCCGACAGGGGAAACACCATATATTTT. Its translation is CASSLADRGNTIYF.

The chain carries TRBV9 and TRBJ1-3; 7 nucleotides align to TRBD1. With V trimmed by 4 bases and J by 8 bases, 9 bases remained unmatched. The CDR3 has 14 amino acids. The germline V gene encodes CDR1 SGDLS and CDR2 YYNGEE. The CDR3 loop reads CASSPRGAGYTIYF. The DNA for the CDR3 is TGTGCCAGCAGCCCCAGGGGGGCTGGTTACACCATATATTTT.

This clone was seen once. The chain recombines TRBV30 with TRBJ1-1; D is undetermined. Trimming shortened V by 3 bases and J by 0 bases, and 8 bases separated the two germline ends. This CDR3 comprises 13 residues. The V gene's germline CDR1 is GTSNPN and CDR2 SVGIG (reference sequence). The CDR3, as DNA: TGTGCCTGGAGATCTCTTATGAACACTGAAGCTTTCTTT. It specifies CAWRSLMNTEAFF. Using reference TRBV30 and TRBJ1-1 for the parts outside the CDR3, the full variable domain is SQTIHQWPATLVQPVGSPLSLECTVEGTSNPNLYWYRQAAGRGLQLLFYSVGIGQISSEVPQNLSASRPQDRQFILSSKKLLLSDSGFYLCAWRSLMNTEAFFGQGTRLTVV.

CDR3 in amino acids: CASMVQVGYGYTF. CDR3 in DNA: TGTGCCAGCATGGTACAGGTGGGATATGGCTACACCTTC. V is TRBV6-5 and J is TRBJ1-2; tentatively, D is TRBD1 (5 bases). Germline-derived CDR1 and CDR2 are MNHEY and SVGAGI. The germline V and J ends were trimmed by 7 bases and 5 bases, with 14 bases remaining between them. The CDR3 runs 13 residues.

The CDR3 bases are TGCGCCAGCAGCCCGGGGGACAGGGTAAACGAGCAGTACTTC. Translated: CASSPGDRVNEQYF. V usage is TRBV5-1 and J usage is TRBJ2-7; the match to TRBD1 covers 9 bases. V gave up 4 bases and J gave up 5 bases; unmatched junction bases: 7. Germline V CDR1 and CDR2: SGHRS, YFSETQ. The CDR3 runs 14 residues.

This sequence joins TRBV7-9 and TRBJ1-1; 8 bases agree with TRBD1. This CDR3 region has 18 residues. V was pared by 2 bases and J by 5 bases, with 16 bases of the junction left unmatched. CDR1 and CDR2 from the germline V gene are SEHNR and FQNEAQ (reference sequence). In DNA form, the CDR3 reads TGTGCCAGCAGCTTATCGTTTCATCTCCGACAGGGGATAACTGAAGCTTTCTTT. It is translated as CASSLSFHLRQGITEAFF.

The genes are TRBV10-2 and TRBJ2-2, with TRBD2 matching over 7 bases. The CDR3 extends over 13 amino acids. CDR1 and CDR2 (germline): WSHSY, SAAADI. The V and J ends lost 7 bases and 6 bases, in that order; junction bases with no gene match: 5. The CDR3 DNA sequence: TGCGCCAGCAAGGGCGGGAGCCCCGGGGAGCTGTTTTTT. It yields the protein CASKGGSPGELFF.

The gene calls are TRBV27 and TRBJ2-1, with TRBD2 matching over 9 bases. V lost 5 bases, J lost 8 bases, and 7 bases stayed unmatched. Per germline, CDR1 MNHEY and CDR2 SMNVEV (reference sequence). CDR3 length: 14 residues. The CDR3 reads CASSTKRGADEQFF. The CDR3 bases are TGTGCCAGCAGTACAAAGCGGGGGGCCGATGAGCAGTTCTTC.

At least ten counts were recorded for this clone. Additional DNA sequences in this sample encode the identical CDR3. This chain joins TRBV2 and TRBJ1-1; tentatively, D is TRBD1 (5 bases). V lost 6 bases and J lost 3, with 5 bases in between. In germline, CDR1 is SNHLY, CDR2 FYNNEI. CDR3 size: 11 residues. In DNA, the CDR3 is TGTGCCAGCAGAGGGGACACTGAAGCTTTCTTT. Translated: CASRGDTEAFF.

This chain uses TRBV7-9 with TRBJ2-7; D may be TRBD2 (6 bases). The V end lost 6 bases, the J end lost 5 bases, and 11 bases lay between the germline ends. In germline, CDR1 is SEHNR, CDR2 FQNEAQ (reference sequence). This CDR3 contains 12 residues. In DNA, the CDR3 is TGTGCCAGCAGGGGAGGAGCAAACGAGCAGTACTTC. Its protein product is CASRGGANEQYF. Full variable domain (missing parts from reference TRBV7-9 and TRBJ2-7): DTGVSQNPRHKITKRGQNVTFRCDPISEHNRLYWYRQTLGQGPEFLTYFQNEAQLEKSRLLSDRFSAERPKGSFSTLEIQRTEQGDSAMYLCASRGGANEQYFGPGTRLTVT.

In this sample, this clone turned up a few times. V is TRBV7-6 and J is TRBJ2-3; 8 bases match TRBD1. The trim removed 3 bases at V and 4 bases at J, leaving 18 bases unmatched. The length of the CDR3 is 19 residues. CDR1 SGHVS and CDR2 FNYEAQ come from the germline V gene. The CDR3 reads CASSFLVPQGATAADTQYF. In DNA, the CDR3 is TGTGCCAGCAGCTTCTTAGTACCGCAGGGGGCAACGGCAGCAGATACGCAGTATTTT. Full variable domain (rest looked up from reference TRBV7-6 and TRBJ2-3): GAGVSQSPRYKVTKRGQDVALRCDPISGHVSLYWYRQALGQGPEFLTYFNYEAQQDKSGLPNDRFSAERPEGSISTLTIQRTEQRDSAMYRCASSFLVPQGATAADTQYFGPGTRLTVL.

The chain is built from TRBV7-2 and TRBJ1-2, with 7 bases lining up with TRBD1. The CDR3 is 17 residues long. V shed 3 bases, J shed 5 bases, and the junction held 15 bases outside the gene matches. Germline values: CDR1 SGHTA, CDR2 FQGNSA. The CDR3 nucleotides are TGTGCCAGCAGCTTCCAAGAAAGAAGTTGGACAGGTTATGGCTACACCTTC. Encoded protein: CASSFQERSWTGYGYTF. The variable domain in full, with the rest retrieved from reference TRBV7-2 and TRBJ1-2, is GAGVSQSPSNKVTEKGKDVELRCDPISGHTALYWYRQSLGQGLEFLIYFQGNSAPDKSGLPSDRFSAERTGGSVSTLTIQRTQQEDSAVYLCASSFQERSWTGYGYTFGSGTRLTVV.

This clone was observed a handful of times. Written as DNA, the CDR3 is TGTGCCAGCAGCTTGGGGGCCAGGGGGCTTTTACAAGAGACCCAGTACTTC. Residues: CASSLGARGLLQETQYF. J is TRBJ2-5 and V is TRBV5-6, with 8 bases lining up with TRBD1. The CDR3 has 17 residues. Per germline, CDR1 SGHDT and CDR2 YYEEEE. J was trimmed by 2 bases and V by 0 bases; bases with no gene match: 9. Full variable domain (missing parts from reference TRBV5-6 and TRBJ2-5): DAGVTQSPTHLIKTRGQQVTLRCSPKSGHDTVSWYQQALGQGPQFIFQYYEEEERQRGNFPDRFSGHQFPNYSSELNVNALLLGDSALYLCASSLGARGLLQETQYFGPGTRLLVL.

The V and J genes are TRBV29-1 and TRBJ1-1; D is possibly TRBD1 (5 bases). Trimming shortened V by 5 bases and J by 4 bases, and 17 bases separated the two germline ends. CDR3 size: 14 residues. Looked up from germline, CDR1 is SQVTM and CDR2 is ANQGSEA. CDR3 residues: CSVWSQGVGTEAFF. The CDR3 DNA sequence: TGCAGCGTTTGGTCCCAGGGCGTGGGCACTGAAGCTTTCTTT.

The chain uses TRBV9 and TRBJ2-3; 12 bases line up with TRBD2. The germline V gene encodes CDR1 SGDLS and CDR2 YYNGEE. The J segment lost 5 bases and the V segment lost 1 base, leaving 5 bases of the junction unmatched. The CDR3 is 16 amino acids. The CDR3 nucleotides are TGTGCCAGCAGCGTACTAGCGGGGGGGCAAGGAGATACGCAGTATTTT. It specifies CASSVLAGGQGDTQYF.